These 3 T cell receptor beta chains were all obtained from the same sample, sequenced in a study of blood T cell repertoires in COVID-19. Assay used: immunoSEQ multiplex PCR; TCRdb lists only in-frame clones, some missing. The table lists roughly 190,000 clones, around 82% of them singletons. Sequenced sample: PBMCs or T cells enriched from blood (not recorded which). The receptors come from a man aged 40-55 years who had recovered from COVID-19.

The gene calls are TRBV7-2 and TRBJ1-2; no clear D. From germline, CDR1 is SGHTA and CDR2 FQGNSA. The CDR3 is 13 amino acids. Trimming took 1 base from V and 6 from J, leaving 9 bases between them. In nucleotides, the CDR3 is TGTGCCAGCAGCTTAGTGTGGAGGGATGGCTACACCTTC. It translates to CASSLVWRDGYTF.

J is TRBJ1-2 and V is TRBV5-6; D is unresolved. The CDR3 covers 13 residues. V was clipped by 1 base and J by 4 bases, with 8 bases between them. The germline V gene encodes CDR1 SGHDT and CDR2 YYEEEE. CDR3 coding DNA: TGTGCCAGCAGCTTGTGGTACAGCTATGGCTACACCTTC. Translation: CASSLWYSYGYTF.

The rearrangement uses TRBV19 and TRBJ2-7; TRBD1 aligns across 7 bases. J gave up 2 bases and V 5 bases, and 3 bases lay outside the gene matches. The CDR3 is 13 residues long. Germline V gene data show CDR1 as LNHDA and CDR2 as SQIVND (reference sequence). The CDR3 reads CASSGGQTYEQYF. CDR3 nucleotide sequence: TGTGCCAGTAGTGGGGGACAGACCTACGAGCAGTACTTC.